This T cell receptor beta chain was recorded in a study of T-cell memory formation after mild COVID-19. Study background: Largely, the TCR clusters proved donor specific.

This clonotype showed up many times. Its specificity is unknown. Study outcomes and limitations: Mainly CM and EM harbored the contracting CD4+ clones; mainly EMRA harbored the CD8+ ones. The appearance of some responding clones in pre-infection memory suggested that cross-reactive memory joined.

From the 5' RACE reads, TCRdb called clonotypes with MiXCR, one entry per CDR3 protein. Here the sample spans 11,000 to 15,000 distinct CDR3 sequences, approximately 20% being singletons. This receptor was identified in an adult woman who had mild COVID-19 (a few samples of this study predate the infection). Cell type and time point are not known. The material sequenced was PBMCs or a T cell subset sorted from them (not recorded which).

CDR3 sequence (DNA): TGCGCCAGCAGCCAGCAACAGGGTTTGAACACTGAAGCTTTCTTT. Its protein product is CASSQQQGLNTEAFF. V usage is TRBV4-1 and J usage is TRBJ1-1; perhaps TRBD1 as D (6 bases). Germline-derived CDR1 and CDR2 are MGHRA and YSYEKL. The CDR3 sequence is 15 residues long. V gave up 3 bases and J gave up 0 bases, with 11 bases separating them.